One T cell receptor (beta chain) is described in this entry. Its antigen is unidentified. This may be a read error: a much more frequent sequence differs by one nucleotide. For TCR beta, libraries came from quantitative 5'-RACE with molecular barcodes. TCRdb processed the 5' RACE reads anew with MiXCR; each CDR3 protein has one entry. Among about 240,000 distinct CDR3 sequences, roughly 8.6% were seen once, and the ten largest hold around 7%. This CDR3 is 14 amino acids long. Germline V gene data show CDR1 as SGHRS and CDR2 as YFSETQ. The sample is drawn from a study of CD8 T cells in ankylosing spondylitis. Study findings and constraints: A TCR beta motif made of about eight highly homologous variants seemed typical of ankylosing spondylitis blood. In the blood and synovial fluid of reactive arthritis, some motif variants had been previously reported.

The TCR sequence derives from a male donor with ankylosing spondylitis or in good health (not recorded which). The chain couples TRBV5-1 to TRBJ2-7, with D possibly TRBD2 on 5 matching bases. Sequencing was carried out using blood, either unsorted or a sorted T cell fraction (not recorded which). Here the CDR3 reads CASSLAVGSYEQCF. The CDR3 DNA sequence: TGCGCCAGCAGCTTGGCCGTAGGGAGCTACGAGCAGTGCTTC.